A single sample gave rise to the 23 T cell receptor beta chains below, sequenced in a study of graft-versus-host responses after intestinal transplantation. These TCRs are of unknown antigen specificity. This table comes from immunoSEQ multiplex PCR, and its TCRdb copy is limited to in-frame clones, with some not included. The sample has 90,000 to 150,000 clones; 90% to 95% are singletons. The sample consisted of unstimulated CD8+ T cells sorted from spleen or lymph node cells, taken before intestinal transplant. The receptors were sampled from a human donor who received an intestinal transplant.

This chain uses TRBV30 with TRBJ1-3; a weak D match, TRBD1 (5 bases). Trimming cost V 0 bases and J 0 bases, with 9 bases left between them. Germline V gene lookup returns CDR1 GTSNPN and CDR2 SVGIG (reference sequence). The CDR3 has 15 amino acids. CDR3 loop: CAWSVGASSGNTIYF. CDR3 nucleotides: TGTGCCTGGAGTGTCGGGGCGAGCTCTGGAAACACCATATATTTT.

J is TRBJ1-1 and V is TRBV6-6; D unresolved. Germline CDR1 is MNHNY and CDR2 is SVGAGI (reference sequence). The CDR3 sequence is 13 residues long. V lost 0 bases to trimming and J lost 0 bases, with 2 bases between them. This chain's CDR3 is CASSYSVNTEAFF. The CDR3 nucleotides are TGTGCCAGCAGTTACTCCGTGAACACTGAAGCTTTCTTT.

The V and J genes are TRBV18 and TRBJ2-3, with D tentatively TRBD2 (7 bases). The CDR3 runs to 15 residues. The germline V gene encodes CDR1 KGHSH and CDR2 LQKENI. The V end lost 6 bases, the J end lost 8 bases, and 21 bases lay between the germline ends. In DNA form, the CDR3 reads TGTGCCAGCTCGCCCGACGGCGGAGGGGGGGGTACGCAGTATTTT. Translation: CASSPDGGGGGTQYF.

This sequence joins TRBV6-5 and TRBJ1-6; no reliable D call. The V end lost 2 bases, the J end lost 6 bases, and 2 bases lay between the germline ends. This CDR3 is built from 12 residues. The germline V gene encodes CDR1 MNHEY and CDR2 SVGAGI. In DNA form, the CDR3 reads TGTGCCAGCAGTTACAGTAATTCACCCCTCCACTTT. Translating it yields CASSYSNSPLHF.

This chain joins TRBV4-1 and TRBJ2-3; D is unresolved. CDR3 length: 13 residues. CDR1 is MGHRA, CDR2 YSYEKL, per germline. V lost 0 bases and J 13 bases, leaving 14 bases between the germline ends. As DNA, the CDR3 is TGCGCCAGCAGCCAAGATTTGGGCAGAGACAAGTATTTT. Amino acid sequence: CASSQDLGRDKYF.

The CDR3, as DNA: TGTGCCTGGAGTGTAGCGGCCACCGATCAGCCCCAGCATTTT. Encoded protein: CAWSVAATDQPQHF. The V gene is TRBV30, the J gene TRBJ1-5; D is unresolved. The V and J ends lost 0 bases and 5 bases respectively, with 11 bases between them. Germline V gene lookup returns CDR1 GTSNPN and CDR2 SVGIG (reference sequence). The CDR3 consists of 14 residues. Drawing the rest from reference TRBV30 and TRBJ1-5, the complete variable domain is SQTIHQWPATLVQPVGSPLSLECTVEGTSNPNLYWYRQAAGRGLQLLFYSVGIGQISSEVPQNLSASRPQDRQFILSSKKLLLSDSGFYLCAWSVAATDQPQHFGDGTRLSIL.

V usage is TRBV10-1 and J usage is TRBJ2-3; the D call may be TRBD1 or TRBD2 (6 bases each). V was shortened by 3 bases and J by 3 bases, with 19 bases between the two germline ends. Per germline, CDR1 WNHNN and CDR2 SYGVQD (reference sequence). This CDR3 contains 17 residues. CDR3 sequence: CASSEGRGATRTDTQYF. The CDR3 DNA reads as TGCGCCAGCAGTGAAGGCAGGGGAGCGACTAGAACAGATACGCAGTATTTT.

The J gene is TRBJ1-5, the V gene TRBV4-3; D ambiguous. CDR3 length: 14 residues. CDR1 and CDR2 (germline): LGHNA, YSLEER. Trimming removed 0 bases at V and 2 bases at J, with 5 bases between. As DNA, the CDR3 is TGCGCCAGCAGCCAAGATTCGGGCAATCAGCCCCAGCATTTT. Translated, it gives CASSQDSGNQPQHF.

The chain employs TRBV6-5 and TRBJ1-5, with D uncertain. Germline loops: CDR1 MNHEY, CDR2 SVGAGI. The V gene lost 6 bases and the J gene lost 3 bases, with 12 bases spanning the gap. This CDR3 contains 14 residues. The CDR3 region has the DNA TGTGCCAGCAGCTTTACAGCGATCAATCAGCCCCAGCATTTT. Translated, it gives CASSFTAINQPQHF.

The chain joins TRBV19 to TRBJ1-5, with D unresolved. The CDR3 loop spans 13 amino acids. Germline CDR1 reads LNHDA; CDR2 reads SQIVND (reference sequence). V was cut by 5 bases and J by 0 bases, with 5 bases left in between. CDR3 in amino acids: CASSQYSNQPQHF. In DNA form, the CDR3 reads TGTGCCAGTAGTCAATATAGCAATCAGCCCCAGCATTTT.

On this clone: The DNA is omitted, as the CDR3 cannot be located on it reliably, and the CDR3 follows TCRdb's listing. The V call is TRBV28, the J call TRBJ1-1. With termini counted, the CDR3 has 13 amino acids. Germline V gives CDR1 MDHEN, CDR2 SYDVKM. The CDR3 sequence is CASSLFLYTEAFF.

This clone was observed once. The chain joins TRBV2 to TRBJ2-7; D possibly matches TRBD1 or TRBD2 (5 bases each). Germline CDR1 and CDR2: SNHLY and FYNNEI. This CDR3 comprises 15 residues. Deletions cut 6 bases from V and 0 bases from J, with 15 bases between. In nucleotides, the CDR3 is TGTGCCAGCAGCGCAGCCCCAGGGAGCTCCTACGAGCAGTACTTC. As protein: CASSAAPGSSYEQYF. Using reference TRBV2 and TRBJ2-7 for the parts outside the CDR3, the full variable domain is EPEVTQTPSHQVTQMGQEVILRCVPISNHLYFYWYRQILGQKVEFLVSFYNNEISEKSEIFDDQFSVERPDGSNFTLKIRSTKLEDSAMYFCASSAAPGSSYEQYFGPGTRLTVT.

The chain links TRBV30 to TRBJ2-5; maybe TRBD2 (6 bases). Looked up from germline, CDR1 is GTSNPN and CDR2 is SVGIG (reference sequence). With 0 bases removed from V and 4 bases from J, the gap between germline ends came to 9 bases. This CDR3 spans 13 amino acids. CDR3 nucleotides: TGTGCCTGGAGTGTAGACGGGGGAGAGACCCAGTACTTC. Translating it yields CAWSVDGGETQYF.

The V gene is TRBV4-1, the J gene TRBJ2-1; the D gene is possibly TRBD1 (5 bases). The CDR3 length is 16 residues. Germline V gene lookup returns CDR1 MGHRA and CDR2 YSYEKL. Trimming removed 4 bases from V and 2 bases from J, with 15 bases in between. The CDR3 loop is CASSLEFRVTYNEQFF. The CDR3, as DNA: TGCGCCAGCAGCCTGGAGTTCAGGGTCACCTACAATGAGCAGTTCTTC.

This chain uses TRBV18 with TRBJ1-2; 7 bases agree with TRBD1. From germline, CDR1 is KGHSH and CDR2 LQKENI. The CDR3 covers 15 residues. V lost 5 bases to trimming and J lost 4 bases; unmatched junction nucleotides: 10. The CDR3 protein is CASSTSGTAFYGYTF. CDR3 bases: TGTGCCAGCTCAACCTCGGGGACAGCCTTCTATGGCTACACCTTC.

The chain combines TRBV5-4 with TRBJ2-7; D ambiguous. This CDR3 is 11 amino acids long. The V end lost 3 bases, the J end lost 5 bases, and 6 bases lay between the germline ends. Per germline, CDR1 SGHNT and CDR2 YYREEE (reference sequence). In nucleotides, the CDR3 is TGTGCCAGCAGCTCCGCAAACGAGCAGTACTTC. Translated: CASSSANEQYF. Full variable domain (rest looked up from reference TRBV5-4 and TRBJ2-7): ETGVTQSPTHLIKTRGQQVTLRCSSQSGHNTVSWYQQALGQGPQFIFQYYREEENGRGNFPPRFSGLQFPNYSSELNVNALELDDSALYLCASSSANEQYFGPGTRLTVT.

V gene TRBV27 combines with J gene TRBJ2-3; D is undetermined. The V gene lost 0 bases and the J gene lost 2 bases, with 18 bases spanning the gap. The germline gives CDR1 MNHEY, CDR2 SMNVEV (reference sequence). The CDR3 covers 18 residues. For the CDR3, the DNA is TGTGCCAGCAGTTTATCCCAAGACCGGAGACTTCACACAGATACGCAGTATTTT. It translates to CASSLSQDRRLHTDTQYF.

This chain uses TRBV5-8 with TRBJ2-3; D gene ambiguous. Germline V lookup: CDR1 SGHTS, CDR2 YDEGEE. This CDR3 comprises 16 residues. The ends were cut back, 4 bases at V and 2 bases at J, with 17 bases in the middle. In DNA form, the CDR3 reads TGTGCCAGCAGCCCAAGGGCAGGCCTTTACACAGATACGCAGTATTTT. It codes for CASSPRAGLYTDTQYF.

The chain carries TRBV6-5 and TRBJ1-5, with D tentatively TRBD1 (5 bases). The germline V gene has CDR1 MNHEY and CDR2 SVGAGI. The CDR3 totals 14 residues. V dropped 6 bases and J dropped 1 base, with 10 bases sitting between them. This CDR3 is CASSRRQSNQPQHF. CDR3 bases: TGTGCCAGCAGCCGTCGACAGAGCAATCAGCCCCAGCATTTT.

The rearrangement joins TRBV27 to TRBJ2-6; no firm D call. Germline loops: CDR1 MNHEY, CDR2 SMNVEV (reference sequence). Trimming cost V 1 base and J 2 bases, with 6 bases left between them. The CDR3 runs 15 residues. This chain's CDR3 is CASSLWTPGANVLTF. As DNA, the CDR3 is TGTGCCAGCAGTTTATGGACCCCTGGGGCCAACGTCCTGACTTTC.

For the CDR3, the DNA is TGTGCCAGCAGCCTAAACGGACTAGCGGGAGATGATGGGTGGGATTTGGGCTACGAGCAGTACTTC. The encoded protein is CASSLNGLAGDDGWDLGYEQYF. J is TRBJ2-7 and V is TRBV7-8; 13 bases map to TRBD2. V lost 5 bases to trimming and J lost 3 bases; unmatched junction nucleotides: 25. Germline-derived CDR1 and CDR2 are SGHVS and FQNEAQ. CDR3 length equals 22 residues.

The chain links TRBV7-9 to TRBJ1-2, with D possibly TRBD1 on 5 matching bases. Trimming stripped 1 base from V and 5 bases from J, with 11 bases between. CDR1 SEHNR and CDR2 FQNEAQ come from the germline V gene (reference sequence). CDR3 length equals 14 residues. This CDR3 is CASSLVGTVYGYTF. The CDR3 DNA sequence: TGTGCCAGCAGCTTAGTGGGGACTGTTTATGGCTACACCTTC.

The rearrangement uses TRBV28 and TRBJ2-7; 9 bases agree with TRBD1. This CDR3 has 13 amino acids. Germline trimming cut 6 bases from V and 7 bases from J; bases unmatched to any gene: 7. Germline V CDR1 and CDR2: MDHEN, SYDVKM. CDR3 sequence reads: CASSRDRVGEQYF. In DNA, the CDR3 is TGTGCCAGCAGCCGGGACAGGGTAGGAGAGCAGTACTTC.